A single T cell receptor (beta chain) is shown here with its context. Its antigen is not yet known. No base qualities exist here, and no much larger clone lies one base off it. For sequencing of the TCRbeta CDR3 region, genomic DNA was extracted from the sorted cells. The immunoSEQ Assay was used to sequence the TCRbeta CDR3 regions. TCRdb mirrors the immuneACCESS table, restricted to in-frame sequences. Some clones are absent from its copies; in checked studies, under half trace to an unresolved V gene, and the reason for the others is unknown. For this sample there are fewer than 80,000 clones; 85% appear just once. The ten largest clones take up approximately 3.8% of the sample. Patients with autoimmune disease history or receiving systemic immunosuppression were excluded from the trial. Peripheral blood for TCR sequencing was drawn from every dose cohort at baseline, at cycle 4 day 1 and at cycle 7 day 1. The samples were drawn from a first-in-human, open-label, multicenter phase I dose-escalation trial of ivuxolimab. The trial enrolled adults with locally advanced or metastatic head and neck squamous cell, hepatocellular, melanoma or renal cell carcinoma. Before TCR sequencing, CD4+ and CD8+ T cells were separately sorted from peripheral blood.

This sample was taken from a study of OX40 agonist ivuxolimab in advanced cancers. At the level of the whole study: Ivuxolimab was an agonistic, fully human IgG2 monoclonal antibody directed against OX40 (CD134), a costimulatory receptor. In the dose-escalation cohort, around four fifths of patients were male, and the mean age was approximately 60 years with a range of roughly 20 to 85. Intravenous ivuxolimab was administered to patients every 2 weeks at six dose levels: 0.01, 0.1, 0.3, 1.5, 3 and 10 mg/kg. The paper reports the monotherapy dose-escalation portion (N = 52 patients) of the phase I ivuxolimab trial. Three dose-escalation patients achieved partial responses, one with hepatocellular carcinoma and two with cutaneous melanoma. The purpose of peripheral TCRbeta sequencing was to test whether ivuxolimab changed TCR sequence diversity and led to clonal T-cell expansion. Prior anti-PD-1, anti-PD-L1 or anti-CTLA-4 therapy was permitted, and 40% of dose-escalation patients had received checkpoint inhibitors. Of the approximately 54 patients in dose escalation, around 19 had hepatocellular carcinoma, approximately 15 had melanoma, 9 had renal cell carcinoma and 9 had head and neck cancer.

The CDR1 and CDR2 encoded by the germline V gene (reference sequence) are WNHNN and SYGVQD. V and J are trimmed by 3 bases and 7 bases, and the gene matches miss 3 bases of the junction. The CDR3 covers 13 residues, taking in both the cysteine and the phenylalanine. The only DNA kept is the CDR3, 39 bases in frame from the first base. Study-level results and caveats: Antigen specificity was not determined for the clonally expanded peripheral T cells. At doses of 0.1 to 3.0 mg/kg, clonal expansion of both CD4+ and CD8+ blood T cells was observed from baseline to week 6. In partial responders in the 0.1-3.0 mg/kg groups, normalized peripheral clonal expansion was found to be among the lowest, especially among CD8+ T cells. On average, CD8+ T cells showed more expanded clones than CD4+ T cells after ivuxolimab. Low levels of normalized T-cell clonal expansion were also seen in some nonresponding patients.

Here the chain combines TRBV10-1 and TRBJ2-7, and 10 junctional nucleotides match TRBD2. The TCR sequence derives from an adult with an advanced solid tumor such as melanoma, head and neck, liver or kidney cancer. Here the sequenced sample was CD4+ or CD8+ T cells sorted from blood, taken in a trial of the OX40 agonist ivuxolimab. The bases read TGCGCCAGCAGTGACCGACTAGCGGGTGAGCAGTACTTC. Its product reads: CASSDRLAGEQYF.